The clone carrying this TCR beta chain was observed a single time. This sample is drawn from a study of OX40 agonist ivuxolimab in advanced cancers. This CDR3 has 15 amino acids. The V end lost 0 bases, the J end lost 0 bases, and 10 bases lay between the germline ends. CDR1 is SGHRS and CDR2 is YFSETQ in the germline V gene. Produced via immunoSEQ multiplex PCR; TCRdb's table is partial and in-frame only. Of some 11,000 clones listed, about 77% are singletons. The receptor was derived from an adult with an advanced solid tumor such as melanoma, head and neck, liver or kidney cancer. Material: CD4+ or CD8+ T cells sorted from blood, obtained in a trial of the OX40 agonist ivuxolimab. The chain is built from TRBV5-1 and TRBJ2-7; weak D call: TRBD2 (5 bases). Here the CDR3 reads CASSLGVGSSYEQYF. In DNA, the CDR3 is TGCGCCAGCAGCTTGGGTGTAGGGAGCTCCTACGAGCAGTACTTC. Full variable domain (remainder filled in from reference TRBV5-1 and TRBJ2-7): KAGVTQTPRYLIKTRGQQVTLSCSPISGHRSVSWYQQTPGQGLQFLFEYFSETQRNKGNFPGRFSGRQFSNSRSEMNVSTLELGDSALYLCASSLGVGSSYEQYFGPGTRLTVT.